Many counts were recorded for the clone carrying this T cell receptor (beta chain). The antigen is unknown. TCRdb redid the calling of the 5' RACE reads with MiXCR, one entry per CDR3 protein. Of 100,000 or so distinct CDR3 sequences detected, 4.4% appear once; the ten largest clones hold less than 25%. Germline loops: CDR1 SGHRS, CDR2 YFSETQ. Trimming cost V 2 bases and J 3 bases, with 7 bases left between them. This CDR3 comprises 13 residues. This sample is part of a study of spatial heterogeneity in lung cancer. Time point indicated: sample taken at primary tumor resection. The study, taken as a whole, reports: One measure, the expanded intratumoral alpha and beta TCR count, tracked tumor mutation counts.

The TCR originated in a male donor with early-stage non-small cell lung cancer. The sample consisted of lung tumor tissue, taken at surgery. The chain combines TRBV5-1 with TRBJ2-3, with unresolved D. CDR3 bases: TGCGCCAGCAGCTTTATTGGGACAGATACGCAGTATTTT. This encodes CASSFIGTDTQYF.